This T cell receptor (beta chain) is from a study of metastatic and nonmetastatic thyroid tumors. Study background: Peripheral blood and tumor or nodule samples from malignant and benign thyroid patients were compared. Findings and caveats of the study: Relative to benign nodules, malignant thyroid tumors were reportedly characterized by significantly elevated TCR beta diversity in blood and tumor.

CDR3 size: 14 residues. Per the germline V gene, CDR1 is GTSNPN and CDR2 is SVGIG (reference sequence). The ends were cut back, 3 bases at V and 8 bases at J, with 16 bases in the middle. TCRdb reprocessed the PCR reads via MiXCR. This table holds some 45,000 clones, 15% to 20% found once. Not a single patient had been given any form of treatment at any point before undergoing thyroid surgery. This clone has only one observation. Its matching antigen is unknown. This may come from a read error, since a much larger clone is one base off. The receptor's source is a female donor with papillary thyroid cancer or a benign thyroid nodule (not recorded which). Some clones in this sample may be carry-over from other donors' samples. V is TRBV30 and J is TRBJ1-4; no firm D call. The sequenced material came from blood. This CDR3 is CAWSQMRAQEKLFF. CDR3 in DNA: TGTGCCTGGAGCCAAATGAGGGCTCAAGAAAAACTGTTTTTT. The whole variable domain, remainder taken from reference TRBV30 and TRBJ1-4, is SQTIHQWPATLVQPVGSPLSLECTVEGTSNPNLYWYRQAAGRGLQLLFYSVGIGQISSEVPQNLSASRPQDRQFILSSKKLLLSDSGFYLCAWSQMRAQEKLFFGSGTQLSVL.